This record looks at one T cell receptor beta chain sequence and its context. There is no known antigen for this receptor. The sample is drawn from a study of T cells expressing NK-cell markers (dated by TCRdb to about 2020). Some background on the complete study: Three sorted T-cell subsets (CD3+CD56+NKG2C+, CD3+CD56+NKG2C- and CD3+CD56-NKG2C+) from under ten donors had their TCR beta-chain repertoires profiled. Among the eight sequenced donors, only one was HCMV-seronegative, while the other seven were HCMV-seropositive. Randomly selected healthy volunteers, three men and five women, were used as the eight sequenced donors. Illumina HiSeq 2000/2500, MiSeq or NextSeq was used to sequence libraries as 2 x 150 bp reads.

Reading the germline V gene (reference sequence) gives CDR1 DFQATT and CDR2 SNEGSKA. Including cysteine and phenylalanine, the CDR3 has 14 amino acids. This entry has no DNA. What the authors observed across the whole study: Whether the expanded NKG2C-expressing T cell clones were specific for HCMV antigens remained unclear. In more than 5 donors, the dominant CD3+CD56+NKG2C+ clonotypes were found to rank among the top 10 CD8+ clonotypes and to make up 1.0-7.0% of CD8+ T cells. Those dominant clonotypes were again the most abundant among CD3+CD56-NKG2C+ cells in a few donors, at roughly 25-65%.

To determine HCMV serostatus, a commercial ELISA kit was used to detect HCMV-specific IgG in serum. Peripheral blood mononuclear cells were isolated from blood by Ficoll density gradient centrifugation. Sequenced on an Illumina HiSeq 2000. 5'RACE template switching, by which a universal primer site and unique molecular identifiers were added, was used to make TCR beta cDNA libraries. cDNA synthesis was primed from the TCR beta constant segment, followed by two successive PCR amplification steps. The study's own analysis went as follows. MIGEC was used to demultiplex reads and group the reads by UMI, and MiTCR was used to assemble and quantify clonotypes. Only TCR cDNA sequences supported by at least two reads were kept to exclude erroneous sequences. The tcR package was used for downstream repertoire analysis, and clonotypes were matched between fractions using CDR3 nucleotide sequence together with V segment. VDJmatch was used to annotate antigen specificity against VDJdb, with one amino acid substitution in CDR3 permitted. TCRdb reprocessed the reads, and each CDR3 protein sequence is entered once, without DNA. The V and J calls shown here were made by TCRdb, not taken from the authors' results. The sample's records list about 260,000 distinct CDR3 sequences. Together, the top ten hold roughly 0.4% of the sample.

The sequence links TRBV20-1 to TRBJ2-7; TCRdb calls TRBD1, which cannot be checked without DNA. Sequencing used blood T cells: a sorted CD56 or NKG2C T cell subset, CD4+ or CD8+ T cells, or bulk PBMC T cells (not recorded which). The clonotype originates from a man between 18 and 35 years old in good health. Donor details come from another sample of the same person, matched by shared clones. The CDR3 reads as follows: CSARSPADYYEQYF.